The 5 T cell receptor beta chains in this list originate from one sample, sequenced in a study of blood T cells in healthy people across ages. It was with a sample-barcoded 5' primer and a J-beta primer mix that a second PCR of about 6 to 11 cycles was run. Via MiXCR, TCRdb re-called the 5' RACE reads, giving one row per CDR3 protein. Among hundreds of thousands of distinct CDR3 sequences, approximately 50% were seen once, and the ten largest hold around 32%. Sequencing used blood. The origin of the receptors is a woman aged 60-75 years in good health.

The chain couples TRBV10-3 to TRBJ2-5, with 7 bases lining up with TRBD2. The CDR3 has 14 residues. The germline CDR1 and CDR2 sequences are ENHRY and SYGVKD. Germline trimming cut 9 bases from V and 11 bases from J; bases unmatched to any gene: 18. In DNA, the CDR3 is TGTGCCATAGAGAGGGGCGGGAGCTGGCCGGAGCAGTACTTC. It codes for CAIERGGSWPEQYF.

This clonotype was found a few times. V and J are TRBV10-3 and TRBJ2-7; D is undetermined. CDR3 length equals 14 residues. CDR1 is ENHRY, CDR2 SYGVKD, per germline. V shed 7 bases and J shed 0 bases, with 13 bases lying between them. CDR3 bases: TGTGCCATCAAAGCCGGCAGATACTCCTACGAGCAGTACTTC. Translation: CAIKAGRYSYEQYF.

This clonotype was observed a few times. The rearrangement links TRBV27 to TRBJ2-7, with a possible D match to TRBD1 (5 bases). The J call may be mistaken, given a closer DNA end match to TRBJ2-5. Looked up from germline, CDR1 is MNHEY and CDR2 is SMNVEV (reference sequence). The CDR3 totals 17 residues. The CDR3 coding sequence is TGTGCCAGCAGCCAGAAGTACAGACAGACTTCGGCAGAGACCCAGTACTTC. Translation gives CASSQKYRQTSAETQYF.

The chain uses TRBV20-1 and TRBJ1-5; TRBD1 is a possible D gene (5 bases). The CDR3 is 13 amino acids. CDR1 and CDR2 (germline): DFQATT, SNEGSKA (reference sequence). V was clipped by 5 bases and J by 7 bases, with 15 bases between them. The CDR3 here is CSASAGSGQPQHF. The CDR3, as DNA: TGCAGTGCTTCGGCAGGGAGCGGACAGCCCCAGCATTTT.

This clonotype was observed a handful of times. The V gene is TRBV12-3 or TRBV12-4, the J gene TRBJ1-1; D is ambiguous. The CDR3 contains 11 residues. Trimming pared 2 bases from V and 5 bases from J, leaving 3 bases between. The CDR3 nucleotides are TGTGCCAGCAGTTTAAAGACTGAAGCTTTCTTT. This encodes CASSLKTEAFF.